This TCR beta chain was captured in a study of CD8+ T cells in alopecia areata. Study findings and constraints: Clonality in lesional scalp, especially alopecia totalis/universalis, exceeded that of normal scalp.

V lost 4 bases and J lost 5, with 17 bases in between. CDR3 length equals 16 residues. As regards this clone: No antigen is known for it.

cDNA serving as the sequencing template came from extracted, reverse transcribed RNA. The assay was immunoSEQ multiplex PCR, and TCRdb's table has in-frame clones only and misses some. The data contain 200,000 to 250,000 clones, 56% of them singletons. The chain employs TRBV23-1 and TRBJ1-4; D uncertain. TRBV23-1 belongs to the ORF category, with a function that is uncertain. The sequence came from a human donor in good health. The specimen was CD8+ T cells sorted from blood. The CDR3 sequence is CASSLAVRPANEKLFF. The CDR3, as DNA: TGCGCCAGCAGTCTAGCCGTTCGGCCAGCGAATGAAAAACTGTTTTTT.